This entry lists 2 T cell receptor beta chains sequenced from one sample in a study of shared clonotypes between healthy human individuals. The method was immunoSEQ multiplex PCR; TCRdb's version includes in-frame clones alone and lacks a portion of them. The sample has around 2,000,000 clones, 85% to 95% seen once. The specimen sequenced was naive CD4+ T cells sorted from blood. The subset: CD45RA+ positively selected. These receptors were taken from a man aged 18 to 30 in good health.

V and J are TRBV20-1 and TRBJ1-1, with a tentative D call TRBD1 (5 bases). The CDR3 is made up of 11 amino acids. Germline V lookup: CDR1 DFQATT, CDR2 SNEGSKA (reference sequence). Deletions cut 1 base from V and 10 bases from J, with 10 bases between. In DNA form, the CDR3 reads TGCAGTGCTAGAGTTGGGGGGATAGCTTTCTTT. This sequence encodes CSARVGGIAFF.

The gene calls are TRBV11-2 and TRBJ2-1, with TRBD2 matching over 10 bases. V lost 5 bases, J lost 6 bases, and 7 bases stayed unmatched. Per the germline V gene, CDR1 is SGHAT and CDR2 is FQNNGV. The CDR3 extends over 15 amino acids. Here the CDR3 reads CASSLRLAGLNEQFF. DNA of the CDR3: TGTGCCAGCAGCCTCAGACTAGCGGGTCTCAATGAGCAGTTCTTC.